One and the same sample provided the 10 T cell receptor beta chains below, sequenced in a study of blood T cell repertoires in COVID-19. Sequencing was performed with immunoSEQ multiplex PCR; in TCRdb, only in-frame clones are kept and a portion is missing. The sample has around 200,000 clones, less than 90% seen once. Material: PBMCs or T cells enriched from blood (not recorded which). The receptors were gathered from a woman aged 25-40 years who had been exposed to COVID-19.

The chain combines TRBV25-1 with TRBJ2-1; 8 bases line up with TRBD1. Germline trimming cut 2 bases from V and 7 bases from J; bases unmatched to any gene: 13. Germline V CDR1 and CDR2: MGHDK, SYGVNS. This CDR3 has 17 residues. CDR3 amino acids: CASSETVRDRGRNEQFF. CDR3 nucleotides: TGTGCCAGCAGTGAAACCGTCCGAGACAGGGGTAGAAATGAGCAGTTCTTC.

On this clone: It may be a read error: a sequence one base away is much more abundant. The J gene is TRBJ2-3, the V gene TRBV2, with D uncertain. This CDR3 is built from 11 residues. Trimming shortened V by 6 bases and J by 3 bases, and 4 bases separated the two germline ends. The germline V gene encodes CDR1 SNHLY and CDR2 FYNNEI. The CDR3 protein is CASSHTDTQYF. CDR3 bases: TGTGCCAGCAGCCATACAGATACGCAGTATTTT.

The CDR3 protein is CASSAPQGILHF. The DNA of the CDR3 is TGTGCCAGCAGCGCCCCCCAGGGTATCCTCCACTTT. The chain is built from TRBV9 and TRBJ1-6; the D gene is possibly TRBD1 (5 bases). Trimming took 3 bases from V and 15 from J, leaving 13 bases between them. The length of the CDR3 is 12 residues. The germline CDR1 and CDR2 sequences are SGDLS and YYNGEE.

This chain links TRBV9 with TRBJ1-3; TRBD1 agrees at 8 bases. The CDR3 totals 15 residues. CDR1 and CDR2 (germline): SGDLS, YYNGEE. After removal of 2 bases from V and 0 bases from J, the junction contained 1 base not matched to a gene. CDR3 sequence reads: CASSVTGDSGNTIYF. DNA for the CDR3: TGTGCCAGCAGCGTGACAGGGGACTCTGGAAACACCATATATTTT.

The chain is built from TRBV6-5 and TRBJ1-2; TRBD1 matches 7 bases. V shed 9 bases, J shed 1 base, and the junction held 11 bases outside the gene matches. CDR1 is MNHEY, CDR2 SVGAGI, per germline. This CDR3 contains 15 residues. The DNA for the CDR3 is TGTGCCAGTAACGGACAGGACTTCCGTAACTATGGCTACACCTTC. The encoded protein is CASNGQDFRNYGYTF.

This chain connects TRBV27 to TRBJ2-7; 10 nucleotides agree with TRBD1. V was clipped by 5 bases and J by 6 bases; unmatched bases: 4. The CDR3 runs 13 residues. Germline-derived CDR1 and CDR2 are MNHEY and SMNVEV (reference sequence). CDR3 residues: CASSRQGAVEQYF. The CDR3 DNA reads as TGTGCCAGCAGTAGACAGGGGGCGGTCGAGCAGTACTTC.

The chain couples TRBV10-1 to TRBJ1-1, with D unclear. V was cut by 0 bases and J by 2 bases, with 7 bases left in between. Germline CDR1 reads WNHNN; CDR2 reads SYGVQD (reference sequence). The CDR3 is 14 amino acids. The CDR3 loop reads CASSESRGNTEAFF. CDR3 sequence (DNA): TGCGCCAGCAGTGAGTCGAGAGGCAACACTGAAGCTTTCTTT.

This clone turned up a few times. This CDR3 reads CASKQGLNTEAFF. The CDR3, as DNA: TGCGCCAGCAAACAGGGGCTGAACACTGAAGCTTTCTTT. This rearrangement joins TRBV10-1 to TRBJ1-1; 7 bases are a match to TRBD1. Per the germline V gene, CDR1 is WNHNN and CDR2 is SYGVQD (reference sequence). J lost 0 bases, V lost 7 bases, and 2 bases had no gene match. The CDR3 runs 13 residues.

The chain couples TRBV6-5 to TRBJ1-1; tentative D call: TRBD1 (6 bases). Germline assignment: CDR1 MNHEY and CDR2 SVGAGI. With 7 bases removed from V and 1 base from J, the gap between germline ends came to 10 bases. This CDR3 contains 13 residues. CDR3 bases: TGTGCCAGCACCAAAGGGGGGAACACTGAAGCTTTCTTT. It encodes CASTKGGNTEAFF.

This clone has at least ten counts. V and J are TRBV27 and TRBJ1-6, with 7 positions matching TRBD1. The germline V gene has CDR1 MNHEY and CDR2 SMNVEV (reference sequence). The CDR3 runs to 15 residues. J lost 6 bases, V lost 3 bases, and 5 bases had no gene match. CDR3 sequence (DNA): TGTGCCAGCAGTTTTCGGCGACAGGGTAATTCACCCCTCCACTTT. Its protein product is CASSFRRQGNSPLHF.